The 21 T cell receptor beta chains presented below share a single source sample, sequenced in a study of shared clonotypes between healthy human individuals (dated by TCRdb to 2020 to 2022). CD8 naive samples consisted of CD45RO-negative cells that were positively selected for CCR7, yielding a CD45RA+CCR7+ population without TemRA cells. The library came from the immunoSEQ multiplex PCR assay. Drawn from immuneACCESS, this table holds only the in-frame rearrangements with V and J called that TCRdb kept. Clones are partly lost; checked studies trace under half to an unresolved V gene and leave the rest unexplained. The sample contains some 2,100,000 clones, 90% to 95% of them found a single time. The biggest ten clones account for under 2% of the sample. Sequenced: naive CD8+ T cells from PBMCs. The sample's cell subset or site label, in plain terms: CD45RA+CCR7+. These TCRs come from a man aged 18 to 30 in good health. Some clones in this sample may be carry-over from other donors' samples.

V is TRBV7-3 and J is TRBJ1-2; 7 nucleotides align to TRBD1. Germline CDR1 reads SGHTA; CDR2 reads FQGTGA. The V and J ends lost 5 bases and 0 bases, in that order; junction bases with no gene match: 6. The CDR3 sequence is 15 residues long. The CDR3 sequence is CASSPDRLANYGYTF. DNA for the CDR3: TGTGCCAGCAGCCCGGACAGGCTAGCTAACTATGGCTACACCTTC. The variable domain in full, with the rest retrieved from reference TRBV7-3 and TRBJ1-2, is GAGVSQTPSNKVTEKGKYVELRCDPISGHTALYWYRQSLGQGPEFLIYFQGTGAADDSGLPNDRFFAVRPEGSVSTLKIQRTERGDSAVYLCASSPDRLANYGYTFGSGTRLTVV.

The rearrangement links TRBV29-1 to TRBJ2-3; D is uncertain. Germline CDR1 SQVTM, CDR2 ANQGSEA. Between the trimmed V and J ends, which lost 0 bases and 3 bases, there was a span of 13 bases. The CDR3 loop spans 15 amino acids. The CDR3 DNA is TGCAGCGTTGAAGACGGGTCCTTGCTGACAGATACGCAGTATTTT. It translates to CSVEDGSLLTDTQYF.

The rearrangement joins TRBV9 to TRBJ2-3, with D unresolved. The V gene's germline CDR1 is SGDLS and CDR2 YYNGEE. This CDR3 contains 11 residues. The germline V and J ends were trimmed by 4 bases and 10 bases, with 10 bases remaining between them. The CDR3 sequence is CASSQTGPQYF. The CDR3 bases are TGTGCCAGCAGCCAGACTGGGCCGCAGTATTTT.

The chain has TRBV7-8 and TRBJ2-1; 16 bases fit TRBD2. J gave up 10 bases and V 0 bases, and 6 bases lay outside the gene matches. Germline loops: CDR1 SGHVS, CDR2 FQNEAQ. The CDR3 spans 17 residues. CDR3 DNA sequence: TGTGCCAGCAGCTTAGCGGGACTAGCGGGAGGGCCAGGGGAGCAGTTCTTC. It specifies CASSLAGLAGGPGEQFF.

About this clone: At the DNA level, this CDR3 is encoded by other sequences in the same sample as well. The chain combines TRBV11-2 with TRBJ1-1; 7 nucleotides agree with TRBD1. The trim removed 5 bases at V and 5 bases at J, leaving 2 bases unmatched. There are 12 residues in the CDR3. In germline, CDR1 is SGHAT, CDR2 FQNNGV. CDR3 DNA: TGTGCCAGCAGCCCACAGGGGACTGAAGCTTTCTTT. Protein sequence: CASSPQGTEAFF.

This chain joins TRBV28 and TRBJ2-1; unclear D gene. Germline CDR1 and CDR2: MDHEN and SYDVKM. The CDR3 is 15 amino acids. Trimming left V 6 bases short and J 4 bases short, with 16 bases between. CDR3 nucleotide sequence: TGTGCCAGCAGGCCACTAACCTTAGATTACAATGAGCAGTTCTTC. Encoded protein: CASRPLTLDYNEQFF.

This clone occurred once. The rearrangement joins TRBV11-2 to TRBJ2-2; no clear D. CDR1 and CDR2 (germline): SGHAT, FQNNGV. Between the trimmed V and J ends, which lost 0 bases and 3 bases, there was a span of 8 bases. The CDR3 loop spans 15 amino acids. The CDR3 region is CASSLETADTGELFF. The CDR3 DNA sequence: TGTGCCAGCAGCTTAGAGACGGCGGACACCGGGGAGCTGTTTTTT.

As to this clone: The sample contains more than one DNA sequence encoding this CDR3. This chain links TRBV10-3 with TRBJ2-7; D tentatively fits TRBD1 or TRBD2 (5 bases each). The ends were cut back, 2 bases at V and 7 bases at J, with 6 bases in the middle. Germline-derived CDR1 and CDR2 are ENHRY and SYGVKD. The CDR3 is 11 amino acids. In nucleotides, the CDR3 is TGTGCCATCAGTGAGGGGGGTGAGCAGTACTTC. It specifies CAISEGGEQYF.

The CDR3 DNA follows: TGTGCCAGCAGTTTTGGACAGAGTTCTTACAATGAGCAGTTCTTC. Translation: CASSFGQSSYNEQFF. The J gene is TRBJ2-1, the V gene TRBV28; D is possibly TRBD1 (6 bases). Germline V CDR1 and CDR2: MDHEN, SYDVKM. This CDR3 comprises 15 residues. V gave up 3 bases and J gave up 4 bases, with 13 bases separating them.

The rearrangement joins TRBV7-8 to TRBJ1-1; unclear D gene. CDR1 and CDR2 (germline): SGHVS, FQNEAQ. V shed 4 bases and J shed 1 base, with 13 bases lying between them. This CDR3 contains 15 residues. In nucleotides, the CDR3 is TGTGCCAGCAGCTCCGCCTCGGGTCGGAACACTGAAGCTTTCTTT. Protein product: CASSSASGRNTEAFF.

The chain couples TRBV4-3 to TRBJ1-4; 8 bases map to TRBD1. Trimming cost V 2 bases and J 3 bases; bases outside gene matches: 17. The germline gives CDR1 LGHNA, CDR2 YSLEER. CDR3 length: 20 residues. CDR3 coding DNA: TGCGCCAGCAGCCAATCAGTCTCCCTTACAGGGGGATTAGCTAATGAAAAACTGTTTTTT. Translating gives CASSQSVSLTGGLANEKLFF.

This sequence joins TRBV7-3 and TRBJ2-1, with 7 bases aligning to TRBD2. The V segment lost 5 bases and the J segment 6 bases; nucleotides outside the gene matches: 4. Germline CDR1 reads SGHTA; CDR2 reads FQGTGA. This CDR3 spans 13 amino acids. In DNA form, the CDR3 reads TGTGCCAGCAGCACTAGACTAGCCAATGAGCAGTTCTTC. Protein: CASSTRLANEQFF.

The chain uses TRBV28 and TRBJ2-7, with 12 bases that match TRBD2. The V segment lost 3 bases and the J segment 3 bases; nucleotides outside the gene matches: 6. Germline V lookup: CDR1 MDHEN, CDR2 SYDVKM. The CDR3 sequence is 16 residues long. The CDR3 bases are TGTGCCAGCAGTTTCCCGCAGACTAGCGGGGGCTACGAGCAGTACTTC. Protein: CASSFPQTSGGYEQYF.

The chain has TRBV27 and TRBJ1-1, with D uncertain. The CDR3 spans 13 residues. Germline V gene data show CDR1 as MNHEY and CDR2 as SMNVEV (reference sequence). The V end lost 0 bases, the J end lost 4 bases, and 6 bases lay between the germline ends. CDR3 loop: CASSLSASTEAFF. Here the CDR3 DNA reads TGTGCCAGCAGTTTATCTGCGAGCACTGAAGCTTTCTTT.

This sequence joins TRBV18 and TRBJ2-1; D is undetermined. The CDR3 is 12 amino acids. V lost 2 bases and J 15 bases, leaving 14 bases between the germline ends. CDR1 and CDR2 (germline): KGHSH, LQKENI. The CDR3 sequence is CASSPDLLDWFF. The CDR3 DNA is TGTGCCAGCTCACCAGATTTACTCGATTGGTTCTTC. Filled out from reference TRBV18 and TRBJ2-1, the complete variable domain reads NAGVMQNPRHLVRRRGQEARLRCSPMKGHSHVYWYRQLPEEGLKFMVYLQKENIIDESGMPKERFSAEFPKEGPSILRIQQVVRGDSAAYFCASSPDLLDWFFGPGTRLTVL.

J is TRBJ1-1 and V is TRBV6-1, with D maybe TRBD1 (5 bases). Looked up from germline, CDR1 is MNHNS and CDR2 is SASEGT. The CDR3 extends over 16 amino acids. Trimming pared 4 bases from V and 5 bases from J, leaving 20 bases between. The CDR3 nucleotides read TGTGCCAGCAGTGGAACACCCGTCCAGGGCTGGACTGAAGCTTTCTTT. Protein sequence: CASSGTPVQGWTEAFF.

This clone came up once. The chain links TRBV6-1 to TRBJ1-1; D gene unclear. CDR1 and CDR2 (germline): MNHNS, SASEGT. This CDR3 comprises 11 residues. V shed 11 bases and J shed 3 bases, with 10 bases lying between them. The CDR3: CAGVGDTEAFF. The CDR3 DNA follows: TGTGCCGGAGTAGGAGACACTGAAGCTTTCTTT.

The chain carries TRBV7-6 and TRBJ2-1, with a weak D call TRBD2 (5 bases). CDR1 and CDR2 from the germline V gene are SGHVS and FNYEAQ. V was pared by 2 bases and J by 1 base, with 9 bases between. The CDR3 runs 15 residues. The chain's CDR3 is CASSLLGVSYNEQFF. The DNA of the CDR3 is TGTGCCAGCAGCTTACTCGGGGTGTCCTACAATGAGCAGTTCTTC.

J is TRBJ1-5 and V is TRBV23-1, with no clear D. TRBV23-1 counts as an open reading frame of uncertain function. The CDR3 runs 15 residues. Trimming removed 4 bases at V and 2 bases at J, with 12 bases between. The CDR3 DNA is TGCGCCAGCAGTCTCCAGGTTGGGGGCAATCAGCCCCAGCATTTT. Its translation: CASSLQVGGNQPQHF.

To note about this clone: The same CDR3 can be traced to other DNA sequences in this sample. The rearrangement joins TRBV7-9 to TRBJ1-1, with D perhaps matching TRBD1 (5 bases). There are 14 residues in the CDR3. The V gene's germline CDR1 is SEHNR and CDR2 FQNEAQ (reference sequence). Trimming took off 1 base at V and 3 bases at J, with 9 bases between the two ends. CDR3 protein: CASSLVGGDTEAFF. The CDR3 nucleotides read TGTGCCAGCAGCTTAGTGGGGGGTGACACTGAAGCTTTCTTT.

V and J are TRBV10-2 and TRBJ1-5; D remains ambiguous. CDR1 is WSHSY, CDR2 SAAADI, per germline. Trimming cost V 6 bases and J 0 bases, with 12 bases left between them. This CDR3 is built from 15 residues. CDR3 DNA sequence: TGCGCCAGCAGCCAACTAGGGTATAGCAATCAGCCCCAGCATTTT. Its protein product is CASSQLGYSNQPQHF.